The present TCR beta chain was sequenced within a study of blood T cells in healthy people across ages. Overall study: About one barcoded beta molecule per two T cells was the capture yield of template switching.

Every donor provided roughly 10 milliliters of peripheral blood. On this clonotype itself: Its specificity is unknown.

The second PCR ran 7 to 11 cycles with a sample-barcoded 5' primer and J-beta primers. TCRdb independently ran MiXCR on the 5' RACE reads; one entry per CDR3 protein. The table records 450,000 to 700,000 distinct CDR3 sequences, roughly 29% of them present only once. Study outcomes and limitations: With donor CMV status unknown, expanded clonotype changes were possibly confounded.

Germline V gives CDR1 ENHRY, CDR2 SYGVKD. The CDR3 totals 15 residues. J gave up 6 bases and V 3 bases, and 8 bases lay outside the gene matches. This TCR derives from a woman in her seventies in good health. Sequencing input: blood. This chain uses TRBV10-3 with TRBJ2-3, with TRBD2 matching 8 bases. CDR3 amino acids: CAISDASGGGDTQYF. The CDR3 nucleotides read TGTGCCATCAGTGACGCAAGCGGGGGTGGTGATACGCAGTATTTT.